This TCR beta chain emerged from a study of blood T cell repertoires in COVID-19. For the study at large: Samples taken during acute and convalescent COVID-19 were collected in the United States, Italy and Spain. Sample material is recorded as cDNA or gDNA derived from T cells, B-cell-depleted T cells, or PBMCs.

Sequenced by immunoSEQ multiplex PCR; TCRdb stores in-frame clones only, minus some. The sample includes about 200,000 clones, roughly 90% of them seen just once. J lost 4 bases, V lost 1 base, and 3 bases had no gene match. The length of the CDR3 is 15 residues. From germline, CDR1 is LGHDT and CDR2 YNNKEL (reference sequence). This TCR was sampled from a woman between 18 and 29 years old who had recovered from COVID-19. The specimen sequenced was PBMCs or T cells enriched from blood (not recorded which). The chain combines TRBV3-1 (or the pseudogene TRBV3-2) with TRBJ2-3; 9 nucleotides align to TRBD1. In DNA form, the CDR3 reads TGTGCCAGCAGCCAAGGGACAGGGGAAGCAGATACGCAGTATTTT. Translated: CASSQGTGEADTQYF.